In this sample, the clone carrying this T cell receptor (beta chain) turned up many times. V lost 2 bases and J 8 bases, leaving 13 bases between the germline ends. The CDR3 has 13 residues. In germline, CDR1 is SGHRS, CDR2 YFSETQ. This entry is derived from a study of regulatory T cells in long-lasting Graves disease. Study in general: New Graves' disease cases had less than 3 months of antithyroid drugs.

TCR beta libraries were built with iRepertoire HTBI primers and Arm-PCR of CDR3 regions. TCRdb itself ran the multiplex PCR reads through MiXCR, one entry per CDR3 protein. The table has under 500,000 distinct CDR3 sequences, 16% seen once. The time point was: newly diagnosed GD, antithyroid drugs for less than 3 months. Extracted RNA from PBMCs served as the source of the TCR library. In addition, the sample was reused for a study of T cells in Graves' hyperthyroidism and ophthalmopathy.

This specimen consisted of peripheral blood mononuclear cells (PBMCs), obtained at new diagnosis, from a patient treated with antithyroid drugs. The TCR comes from a woman younger than 45 with Graves disease. The J gene is TRBJ1-1, the V gene TRBV5-1, with D possibly being TRBD1 (6 bases). CDR3: CASSFDRILEAFF. The CDR3 bases are TGCGCCAGCAGCTTCGACAGGATCTTAGAAGCTTTCTTT.